This TCR beta chain was identified in a study of T-cell reconstitution after alpha-beta-depleted transplantation in children. Trimming cost V 0 bases and J 10 bases, with 13 bases left between them. The CDR3 runs to 13 residues. From germline, CDR1 is DFQATT and CDR2 SNEGSKA (reference sequence). Regarding the study as a whole: Recipient T cells and thymic progenitors that survived were the source of the high TCRbeta diversity seen at day 60 in some patients.

The TCRbeta library incorporated unique molecular identifiers. Via MiXCR, TCRdb re-called the PCR reads, giving one row per CDR3 protein. The repertoire holds a few hundred thousand distinct CDR3 sequences, with roughly 30% as singletons. As to this clonotype: Antigen unknown.

J is TRBJ2-1 and V is TRBV20-1; a possible D gene is TRBD1 (6 bases). Here the sequenced sample was PBMCs, taken before TCRalphabeta/CD19-depleted stem cell transplant. The clonotype comes from a boy under three years old with Wiskott-Aldrich syndrome, due to receive a stem cell transplant. The CDR3 DNA reads as TGCAGTGCTAGAGATTGGGGGCCAGGGGAGCAGTTCTTC. This encodes CSARDWGPGEQFF.